The clone carrying this T cell receptor (beta chain) was found many times. Trimming took off 2 bases at V and 3 bases at J, with 11 bases between the two ends. The CDR3 covers 14 residues. Germline CDR1 is LGHNA and CDR2 is YSLEER. The entry originates in a study of molecular identifiers for immune sequencing clone quantification. One entry per CDR3 protein results from TCRdb running MiXCR on the PCR reads. The top ten clones hold 0.78% of a sample with some 580,000 distinct CDR3 sequences, around 25% of them seen once. This clonotype was sampled from a human donor in good health. Some libraries in this study had Jurkat cell RNA spiked in. J is TRBJ2-7 and V is TRBV4-3; weak D call: TRBD2 (5 bases). The source material was naive CD8+ T cells from blood, with Jurkat cell RNA spiked in. Subset specified: FACS-sorted CD8+CD4-CCR7+CD45RA+ naive T cells. The CDR3 protein is CASSQMTGYYEQYF. In DNA, the CDR3 is TGCGCCAGCAGCCAAATGACGGGATACTACGAGCAGTACTTC.